This T cell receptor beta chain comes out of a study of graft-versus-host responses after intestinal transplantation. Overall study: Transplant types were multivisceral, liver-intestinal, or isolated intestinal. Anti-thymocyte globulin induction, then tacrolimus and steroids for about 3 years, went to all recipients. General study results and limits: Early after transplant, HvG declines were associated with peak levels of circulating GvH clones. Detection of GvH clones occurred in recipient marrow, and some had their first appearance in ileum or blood.

With respect to this clone: Its cognate antigen is unknown.

CDR1 SGHDT and CDR2 YYEEEE come from the germline V gene. The CDR3 contains 15 residues. J gave up 3 bases and V 1 base, and 6 bases lay outside the gene matches. Graft specimens yielded both intraepithelial and lamina propria lymphocytes. Produced via immunoSEQ multiplex PCR; TCRdb's table is partial and in-frame only. Of thousands of clones detected, about 74% appear once; the ten largest clones hold 10%. The source is a human patient who received an intestinal transplant, so some T cells may come from the graft donor. Source: ileum tissue, taken roughly 5 and 7 days after intestinal transplantation. This rearrangement joins TRBV5-6 to TRBJ2-7; 8 bases are a match to TRBD1. The CDR3 reads CASSLRTGYYYEQYF. The CDR3 DNA follows: TGTGCCAGCAGCTTGCGGACAGGGTACTACTACGAGCAGTACTTC.